The 32 T cell receptor beta chains given below trace back to one sample, sequenced in a study of CD4 T cells in relation to SARS-CoV-2 and coronaviruses. TCRdb's table, derived via immunoSEQ multiplex PCR, lists solely in-frame clones and lacks some. The sample lists roughly 30,000 clones; roughly 78% were seen once. No antigen has been assigned to these receptors. Unexposed donor CD4+ T cells date from about 2011-2019, before the COVID-19 pandemic. CD4+ T cells were isolated from the cells after more than 8 days of culture. Sequencing was performed on CD4+ T cells from PBMCs, cultured in vitro. The source is a human donor in good health.

The chain links TRBV6-2 or TRBV6-3 to TRBJ2-7, with 7 bases fitting TRBD1. J gave up 0 bases and V 5 bases, and 10 bases lay outside the gene matches. This CDR3 has 16 residues. Germline values: CDR1 MNHEY, CDR2 SVGEGT. CDR3 region: CASSGGQASSSYEQYF. CDR3 DNA sequence: TGTGCCAGCAGTGGCGGACAGGCGTCGAGCTCCTACGAGCAGTACTTC.

The chain uses TRBV6-6 and TRBJ1-1; D is unresolved. V gave up 5 bases and J gave up 10 bases, with 20 bases separating them. CDR3 length: 14 amino acids. Germline CDR1 is MNHNY and CDR2 is SVGAGI (reference sequence). This chain's CDR3 is CASSPSGQFLGAFF. The CDR3 nucleotides are TGTGCCAGCAGTCCCTCCGGGCAGTTCCTCGGAGCTTTCTTT.

The CDR3 loop is CASSVGGDRVATGELFF. CDR3 nucleotide sequence: TGTGCCAGCAGCGTAGGCGGGGACAGGGTAGCCACCGGGGAGCTGTTTTTT. J is TRBJ2-2 and V is TRBV9; 9 positions agree with TRBD1. Germline CDR1 and CDR2: SGDLS and YYNGEE. Unmatched junction bases numbered 7, after V lost 0 bases and J lost 4 bases. The CDR3 covers 17 residues.

The V call is TRBV28, the J call TRBJ1-2; D is unresolved. The germline V and J ends were trimmed by 3 bases and 4 bases, with 18 bases remaining between them. Germline CDR1 and CDR2: MDHEN and SYDVKM. This CDR3 region has 16 residues. Written as DNA, the CDR3 is TGTGCCAGCAGTTTTCGGGGTGACCTTCGGGTCTATGGCTACACCTTC. Protein sequence: CASSFRGDLRVYGYTF.

This clone turned up a few times. This chain joins TRBV7-2 and TRBJ1-1, with 9 bases identical to TRBD1. V lost 1 base to trimming and J lost 4 bases; unmatched junction nucleotides: 7. The CDR3 loop spans 16 amino acids. Germline values: CDR1 SGHTA, CDR2 FQGNSA. CDR3 protein: CASSLVGTGMVTEAFF. The DNA for the CDR3 is TGTGCCAGCAGCTTAGTCGGGACAGGGATGGTCACTGAAGCTTTCTTT. Variable domain in full (rest from reference TRBV7-2 and TRBJ1-1): GAGVSQSPSNKVTEKGKDVELRCDPISGHTALYWYRQSLGQGLEFLIYFQGNSAPDKSGLPSDRFSAERTGGSVSTLTIQRTQQEDSAVYLCASSLVGTGMVTEAFFGQGTRLTVV.

The chain recombines TRBV25-1 with TRBJ1-3, with TRBD1 matching over 8 bases. In germline, CDR1 is MGHDK, CDR2 SYGVNS. V was pared by 6 bases and J by 4 bases, with 5 bases of the junction left unmatched. The CDR3 runs to 14 residues. Here the CDR3 reads CASSPTGVGNTIYF. DNA of the CDR3: TGTGCCAGCAGCCCGACAGGGGTCGGAAACACCATATATTTT.

The J gene is TRBJ2-1, the V gene TRBV28; possibly TRBD1 or TRBD2 for D (6 bases each). Germline V lookup: CDR1 MDHEN, CDR2 SYDVKM. Trimming took off 5 bases at V and 8 bases at J, with 16 bases between the two ends. This CDR3 contains 14 residues. The CDR3 DNA reads as TGTGCCAGCAGTCCAGCATTGGGGGGCCATGAGCAGTTCTTC. As protein: CASSPALGGHEQFF.

This sequence joins TRBV19 and TRBJ1-2; D is uncertain. Germline V gives CDR1 LNHDA, CDR2 SQIVND (reference sequence). This CDR3 spans 12 amino acids. The germline V and J ends were trimmed by 1 base and 8 bases, with 8 bases remaining between them. CDR3 sequence reads: CASSIGNGGYTF. The CDR3 DNA reads TGTGCCAGTAGTATAGGGAATGGGGGCTACACCTTC.

The chain has TRBV7-2 and TRBJ2-7; 7 nucleotides line up with TRBD1. Trimming at V came to 5 bases and at J to 4 bases, leaving 11 bases not matched to a gene. The CDR3 runs to 15 residues. Germline V lookup: CDR1 SGHTA, CDR2 FQGNSA. As DNA, the CDR3 is TGTGCCAGCAGCACGGGACAGACCCTGACGTACGAGCAGTACTTC. Its translation is CASSTGQTLTYEQYF. The full variable domain, its missing parts supplied by reference TRBV7-2 and TRBJ2-7, is GAGVSQSPSNKVTEKGKDVELRCDPISGHTALYWYRQSLGQGLEFLIYFQGNSAPDKSGLPSDRFSAERTGGSVSTLTIQRTQQEDSAVYLCASSTGQTLTYEQYFGPGTRLTVT.

V is TRBV7-9 and J is TRBJ1-5; possibly TRBD1 for D (5 bases). This CDR3 region has 15 residues. With 6 bases removed from V and 2 bases from J, the gap between germline ends came to 14 bases. In germline, CDR1 is SEHNR, CDR2 FQNEAQ (reference sequence). The CDR3 DNA reads TGTGCCAGCAGACCCCTGGGGGGGGGCAATCAGCCCCAGCATTTT. It yields the protein CASRPLGGGNQPQHF.

V and J are TRBV27 and TRBJ1-3; 9 nucleotides line up with TRBD1. The CDR3 consists of 17 residues. Germline trimming cut 3 bases from V and 0 bases from J; bases unmatched to any gene: 6. The germline gives CDR1 MNHEY, CDR2 SMNVEV (reference sequence). CDR3 sequence reads: CASSFSGQGSSGNTIYF. DNA of the CDR3: TGTGCCAGCAGTTTTAGTGGACAGGGGTCCTCTGGAAACACCATATATTTT.

This clone appeared a single time. This chain joins TRBV18 and TRBJ2-3; 9 bases are a match to TRBD2. J was trimmed by 0 bases and V by 1 base; bases with no gene match: 5. The CDR3 is 17 residues long. Germline loops: CDR1 KGHSH, CDR2 LQKENI. The CDR3 protein is CASSPLGLATSTDTQYF. CDR3 coding DNA: TGTGCCAGCTCACCACTAGGACTAGCGACTAGCACAGATACGCAGTATTTT.

This chain connects TRBV11-2 to TRBJ2-1; TRBD1 aligns across 7 bases. The CDR3 sequence is 13 residues long. CDR1 is SGHAT, CDR2 FQNNGV, per germline. Trimming at V came to 5 bases and at J to 7 bases, leaving 5 bases not matched to a gene. CDR3 nucleotides: TGTGCCAGCAGCCCGGACAGGCCTAATGAGCAGTTCTTC. Amino acids: CASSPDRPNEQFF.

The chain joins TRBV12-3 or TRBV12-4 to TRBJ1-5, with D unclear. CDR3 length: 13 amino acids. Trimming stripped 2 bases from V and 1 base from J, with 3 bases between. The CDR3 is CASSLFSNQPQHF. CDR3 coding DNA: TGTGCCAGCAGTTTATTCAGCAATCAGCCCCAGCATTTT.

The chain is built from TRBV6-1 and TRBJ1-5; D remains ambiguous. The CDR3 loop spans 13 amino acids. V was clipped by 3 bases and J by 5 bases, with 8 bases between them. Germline-derived CDR1 and CDR2 are MNHNS and SASEGT. This CDR3 reads CASSDRWDQPQHF. The CDR3 nucleotides are TGTGCCAGCAGTGACAGGTGGGATCAGCCCCAGCATTTT.

The chain joins TRBV10-3 to TRBJ2-5; D could derive from TRBD1 or TRBD2 (6 bases each). Trimming pared 4 bases from V and 5 bases from J, leaving 14 bases between. The germline V gene has CDR1 ENHRY and CDR2 SYGVKD. This CDR3 is built from 14 residues. CDR3 DNA sequence: TGTGCCATCAGTGTAGGGGGGCTAGAGGAGACCCAGTACTTC. It yields the protein CAISVGGLEETQYF.

This clone has more than one count but fewer than ten. This chain links TRBV7-8 with TRBJ1-2; 11 positions agree with TRBD1. Germline CDR1 and CDR2: SGHVS and FQNEAQ. This CDR3 contains 15 residues. V shed 5 bases and J 4 bases; nucleotides not matched to a gene: 6. CDR3 in DNA: TGTGCCAGCAGCCCGCGGGACAGGGGGGTCTATGGCTACACCTTC. It codes for CASSPRDRGVYGYTF.

The V and J genes are TRBV11-2 and TRBJ1-4; D gene unclear. V lost 10 bases and J lost 5, with 17 bases in between. Germline lookup yields CDR1 SGHAT and CDR2 FQNNGV. This CDR3 is 14 amino acids long. CDR3 amino acids: CATKKAQRNEKLFF. CDR3 nucleotides: TGTGCCACCAAAAAGGCCCAGAGGAATGAAAAACTGTTTTTT.

This sequence joins TRBV5-1 and TRBJ2-2; D not resolved. This CDR3 region has 13 residues. CDR1 SGHRS and CDR2 YFSETQ come from the germline V gene. Trimming cost V 3 bases and J 3 bases, with 6 bases left between them. The CDR3 region has the DNA TGCGCCAGCAGCTCACTGGACACCGGGGAGCTGTTTTTT. Its translation: CASSSLDTGELFF.

This chain links TRBV4-3 with TRBJ1-2, with D possibly being TRBD1 (5 bases). The germline gives CDR1 LGHNA, CDR2 YSLEER. The CDR3 spans 14 residues. The germline V and J ends were trimmed by 0 bases and 8 bases, with 13 bases remaining between them. Here the CDR3 DNA reads TGCGCCAGCAGCCAAGATCAATGGGGCCGAGGCTACACCTTC. This sequence encodes CASSQDQWGRGYTF.

This chain's CDR3 is CASSLDRQGRDGDQPQHF. The DNA of the CDR3 is TGTGCCAGCAGCTTAGATCGCCAGGGCAGGGACGGGGATCAGCCCCAGCATTTT. The chain couples TRBV7-9 to TRBJ1-5, with D possibly TRBD1 on 5 matching bases. The ends were cut back, 1 base at V and 5 bases at J, with 21 bases in the middle. The germline V gene encodes CDR1 SEHNR and CDR2 FQNEAQ (reference sequence). The CDR3 spans 18 residues. Looking up the rest from reference TRBV7-9 and TRBJ1-5 gives the full variable domain: DTGVSQNPRHKITKRGQNVTFRCDPISEHNRLYWYRQTLGQGPEFLTYFQNEAQLEKSRLLSDRFSAERPKGSFSTLEIQRTEQGDSAMYLCASSLDRQGRDGDQPQHFGDGTRLSIL.

V gene TRBV10-3 combines with J gene TRBJ2-3, with 9 bases fitting TRBD1. The CDR3 length is 13 residues. V lost 7 bases to trimming and J lost 4 bases; unmatched junction nucleotides: 3. Germline V CDR1 and CDR2: ENHRY, SYGVKD. CDR3 sequence reads: CAIMGQGADTQYF. CDR3 bases: TGTGCCATCATGGGACAGGGCGCAGATACGCAGTATTTT.

This clone was found a few times. The chain links TRBV5-1 to TRBJ1-5, with TRBD1 as a possible D gene (6 bases). V was trimmed by 2 bases and J by 6 bases, leaving 15 bases between them. Germline V gene data show CDR1 as SGHRS and CDR2 as YFSETQ. This CDR3 comprises 15 residues. The CDR3 DNA reads TGCGCCAGCAGCTTAACAGGGAATGGGGGTCAGCCCCAGCATTTT. Its protein product is CASSLTGNGGQPQHF.

The CDR3 sequence: CASSNSDPNINTEAFF. CDR3 nucleotides: TGCGCCAGCAGCAATTCGGACCCGAACATCAACACTGAAGCTTTCTTT. This chain uses TRBV5-1 with TRBJ1-1; no firm D call. Per the germline V gene, CDR1 is SGHRS and CDR2 is YFSETQ. CDR3 size: 16 residues. Trimming pared 4 bases from V and 2 bases from J, leaving 18 bases between.

This sequence joins TRBV18 and TRBJ1-6; D gene ambiguous. Germline V gene lookup returns CDR1 KGHSH and CDR2 LQKENI. The CDR3 covers 14 residues. V was shortened by 3 bases and J by 7 bases, with 10 bases between the two germline ends. The CDR3 DNA sequence: TGTGCCAGCTCACCTGCCCTACTCAATTCACCCCTCCACTTT. This sequence encodes CASSPALLNSPLHF.

The chain has TRBV7-6 and TRBJ2-7, with TRBD2 identical over 8 bases. CDR3 size: 16 residues. The V and J ends lost 5 bases and 0 bases, in that order; junction bases with no gene match: 9. From germline, CDR1 is SGHVS and CDR2 FNYEAQ. CDR3 sequence reads: CASSQGAGALSYEQYF. The DNA for the CDR3 is TGTGCCAGCAGCCAGGGAGCGGGGGCCCTCTCCTACGAGCAGTACTTC.

This clone was recorded a few times. The CDR3 coding sequence is TGCAGCGTTGAATCGGAGGGAGATACGCAGTATTTT. Its translation: CSVESEGDTQYF. The J gene is TRBJ2-3, the V gene TRBV29-1; D is perhaps TRBD2 (6 bases). The CDR3 is made up of 12 amino acids. Trimming cost V 2 bases and J 5 bases, with 8 bases left between them. Germline V lookup: CDR1 SQVTM, CDR2 ANQGSEA.

This clone has only a few counts. The chain employs TRBV7-2 and TRBJ2-7; D is possibly TRBD2 (6 bases). The CDR3 covers 14 residues. Germline CDR1 is SGHTA and CDR2 is FQGNSA. Trimming removed 5 bases at V and 6 bases at J, with 17 bases between. As DNA, the CDR3 is TGTGCCAGCAGCCCCCAGGCGGGGAAGGGCGAGCAGTACTTC. It encodes CASSPQAGKGEQYF.

This chain uses TRBV5-1 with TRBJ2-2, with a possible D match to TRBD2 (7 bases). CDR3 length equals 16 residues. Germline CDR1 is SGHRS and CDR2 is YFSETQ. With 4 bases removed from V and 3 bases from J, the gap between germline ends came to 16 bases. In DNA form, the CDR3 reads TGCGCCAGCAGCCCCCTCACAGGGAGGGACACCGGGGAGCTGTTTTTT. Its translation: CASSPLTGRDTGELFF.

This clone showed up just a few times. The chain links TRBV27 to TRBJ1-3, with TRBD1 identical over 8 bases. This CDR3 has 16 amino acids. CDR1 is MNHEY, CDR2 SMNVEV, per germline (reference sequence). V lost 3 bases to trimming and J lost 0 bases; unmatched junction nucleotides: 4. CDR3 region: CASSFSGQGSGNTIYF. The CDR3 coding sequence is TGTGCCAGCAGTTTCTCAGGACAGGGCTCTGGAAACACCATATATTTT.

The chain is built from TRBV3-1 (or the pseudogene TRBV3-2) and TRBJ1-1; 8 bases fit TRBD1. The V gene's germline CDR1 is LGHDT and CDR2 YNNKEL (reference sequence). Losses at the gene ends were 4 bases for V and 5 bases for J; bases not matched to a gene: 15. The CDR3 covers 17 residues. CDR3 bases: TGTGCCAGCAGCCTCCTAGGACAGGGAGGAACTTGGACTGAAGCTTTCTTT. The encoded protein is CASSLLGQGGTWTEAFF.

The CDR3 DNA reads TGTGCCAGCAGCCAAGGCGTATGGGTGGACTTTTGGAGCACAGATACGCAGTATTTT. Translated: CASSQGVWVDFWSTDTQYF. This rearrangement joins TRBV14 to TRBJ2-3, with D tentatively TRBD2 (5 bases). Germline lookup yields CDR1 SGHDN and CDR2 FVKESK. The CDR3 totals 19 residues. V was trimmed by 1 base and J by 0 bases, leaving 20 bases between them.